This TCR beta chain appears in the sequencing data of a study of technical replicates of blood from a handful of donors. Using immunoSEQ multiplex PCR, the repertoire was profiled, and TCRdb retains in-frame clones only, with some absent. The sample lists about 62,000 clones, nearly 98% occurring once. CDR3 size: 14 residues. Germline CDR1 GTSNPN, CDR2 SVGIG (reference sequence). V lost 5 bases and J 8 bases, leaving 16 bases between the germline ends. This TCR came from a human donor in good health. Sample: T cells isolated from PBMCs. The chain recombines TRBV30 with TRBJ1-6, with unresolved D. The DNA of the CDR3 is TGTGCCTGGGCCACTAGGTCTTTCGATTCACCCCTCCACTTT. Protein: CAWATRSFDSPLHF.